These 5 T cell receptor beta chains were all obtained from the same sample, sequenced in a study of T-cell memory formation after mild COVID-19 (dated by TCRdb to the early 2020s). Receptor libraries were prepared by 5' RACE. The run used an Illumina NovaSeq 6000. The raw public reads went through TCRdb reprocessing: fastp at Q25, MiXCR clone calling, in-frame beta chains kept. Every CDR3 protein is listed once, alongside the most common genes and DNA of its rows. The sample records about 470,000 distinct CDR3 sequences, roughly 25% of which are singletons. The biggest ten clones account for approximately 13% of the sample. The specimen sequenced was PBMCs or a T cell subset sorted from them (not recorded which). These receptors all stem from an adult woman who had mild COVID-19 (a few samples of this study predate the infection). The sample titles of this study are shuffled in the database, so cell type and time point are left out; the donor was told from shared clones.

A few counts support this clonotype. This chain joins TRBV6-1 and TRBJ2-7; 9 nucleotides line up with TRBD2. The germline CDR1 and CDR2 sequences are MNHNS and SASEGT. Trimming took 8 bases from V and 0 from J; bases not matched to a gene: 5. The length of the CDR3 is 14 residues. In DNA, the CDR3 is TGTGCCAGCGGGAGGACTAGCGACTCCTACGAGCAGTACTTC. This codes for CASGRTSDSYEQYF.

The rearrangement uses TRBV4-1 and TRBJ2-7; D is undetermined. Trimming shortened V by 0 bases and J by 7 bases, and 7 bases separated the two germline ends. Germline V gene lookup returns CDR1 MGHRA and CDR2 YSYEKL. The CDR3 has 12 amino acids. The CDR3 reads CASSQDTKEQYF. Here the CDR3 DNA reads TGCGCCAGCAGCCAAGACACAAAGGAGCAGTACTTC.

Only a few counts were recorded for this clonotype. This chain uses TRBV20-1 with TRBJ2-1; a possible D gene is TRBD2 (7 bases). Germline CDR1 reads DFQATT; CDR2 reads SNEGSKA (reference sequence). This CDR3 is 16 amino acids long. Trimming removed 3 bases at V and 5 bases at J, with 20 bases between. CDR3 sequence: CSARGAGEILDNEQFF. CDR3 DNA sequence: TGCAGTGCTAGGGGGGCGGGAGAGATCCTGGACAATGAGCAGTTCTTC.

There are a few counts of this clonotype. CDR3 sequence: CSARLSAASTDTQYF. The DNA for the CDR3 is TGCAGTGCTAGATTGTCGGCAGCTAGCACAGATACGCAGTATTTT. V and J are TRBV20-1 and TRBJ2-3; no definite D call. Trimming pared 2 bases from V and 0 bases from J, leaving 12 bases between. The length of the CDR3 is 15 residues. Germline values: CDR1 DFQATT, CDR2 SNEGSKA (reference sequence).

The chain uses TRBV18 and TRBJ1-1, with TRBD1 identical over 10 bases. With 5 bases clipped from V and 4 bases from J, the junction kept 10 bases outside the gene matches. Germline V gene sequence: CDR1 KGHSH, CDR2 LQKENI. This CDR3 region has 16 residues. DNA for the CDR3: TGTGCCAGCTCATCCCTGACAGGGGGCTTGGGCACTGAAGCTTTCTTT. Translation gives CASSSLTGGLGTEAFF.